Here is one T cell receptor (beta chain) with its context. This CDR3 region has 15 residues. The V and J ends lost 2 bases and 4 bases respectively, with 14 bases between them. Germline V lookup: CDR1 MNHNS, CDR2 SASEGT. These data come from a study of blood T cell repertoires in COVID-19. Across the study: From the United States, Italy and Spain came samples of acute and convalescent COVID-19. T cells, B-cell-depleted T cells, or PBMCs supplied cDNA or gDNA.

How the authors handled the data: Reference gene primers were amplified, and this amplification served to estimate nucleated cell counts. The method was immunoSEQ multiplex PCR; TCRdb's version includes in-frame clones alone and lacks a portion of them. V and J calls and clone size are copied from that table; D and trimming were computed from the DNA. The data show about 150,000 clones, with around 84% seen just once and 7.2% held by the top ten. Material: peripheral blood. The chain couples TRBV6-1 to TRBJ2-5, with a possible D match to TRBD2 (7 bases). The TCR comes from a woman aged 45-59 years in a cohort sampled during active or convalescent COVID-19. The CDR3 nucleotides read TGTGCCAGCAGTGAATTGGAGGGGGGGTCAGAGACCCAGTACTTC. Amino acids: CASSELEGGSETQYF.